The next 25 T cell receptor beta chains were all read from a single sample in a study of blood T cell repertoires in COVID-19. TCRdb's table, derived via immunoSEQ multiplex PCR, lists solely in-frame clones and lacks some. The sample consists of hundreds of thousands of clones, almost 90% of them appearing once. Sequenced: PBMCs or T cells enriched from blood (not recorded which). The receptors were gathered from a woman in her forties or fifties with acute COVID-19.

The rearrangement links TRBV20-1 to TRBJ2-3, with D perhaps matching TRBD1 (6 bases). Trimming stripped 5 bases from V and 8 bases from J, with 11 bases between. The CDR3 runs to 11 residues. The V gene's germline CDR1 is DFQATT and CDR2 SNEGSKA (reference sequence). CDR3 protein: CSAGGPGTQYF. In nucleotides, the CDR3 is TGCAGTGCTGGGGGCCCGGGTACGCAGTATTTT.

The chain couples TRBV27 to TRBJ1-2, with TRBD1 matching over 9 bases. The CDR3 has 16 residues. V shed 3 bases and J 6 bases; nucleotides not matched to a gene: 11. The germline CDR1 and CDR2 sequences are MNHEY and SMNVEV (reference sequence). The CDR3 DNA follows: TGTGCCAGCAGTTTGGGACCCGGGACAGGGAAGAATGGCTACACCTTC. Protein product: CASSLGPGTGKNGYTF.

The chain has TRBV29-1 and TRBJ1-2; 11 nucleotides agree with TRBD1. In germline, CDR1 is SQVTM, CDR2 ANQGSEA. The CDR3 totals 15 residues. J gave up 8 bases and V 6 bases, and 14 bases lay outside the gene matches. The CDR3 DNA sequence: TGCAGCGTAGGACCCTCCGGGACAGGGGGTTTAGGCTACACCTTC. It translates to CSVGPSGTGGLGYTF.

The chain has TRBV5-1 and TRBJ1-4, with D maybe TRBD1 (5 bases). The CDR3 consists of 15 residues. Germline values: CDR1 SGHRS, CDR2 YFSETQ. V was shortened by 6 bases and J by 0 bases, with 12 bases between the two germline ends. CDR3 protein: CASTQGYATNEKLFF. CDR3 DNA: TGCGCCAGCACTCAGGGTTACGCAACTAATGAAAAACTGTTTTTT.

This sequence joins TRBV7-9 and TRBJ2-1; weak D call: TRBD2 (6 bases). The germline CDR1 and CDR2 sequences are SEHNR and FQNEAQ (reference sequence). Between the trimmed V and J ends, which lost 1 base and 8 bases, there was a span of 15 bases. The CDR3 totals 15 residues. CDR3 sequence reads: CASSLESSAWHEQFF. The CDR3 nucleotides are TGTGCCAGCAGCTTAGAGTCTAGCGCTTGGCATGAGCAGTTCTTC.

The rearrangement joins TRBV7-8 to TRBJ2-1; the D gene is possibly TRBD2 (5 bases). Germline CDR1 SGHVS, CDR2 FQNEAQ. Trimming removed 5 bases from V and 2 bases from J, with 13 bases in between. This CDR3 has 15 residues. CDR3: CASSPRTRTYNEQFF. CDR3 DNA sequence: TGTGCCAGCAGCCCACGGACTCGAACCTACAATGAGCAGTTCTTC.

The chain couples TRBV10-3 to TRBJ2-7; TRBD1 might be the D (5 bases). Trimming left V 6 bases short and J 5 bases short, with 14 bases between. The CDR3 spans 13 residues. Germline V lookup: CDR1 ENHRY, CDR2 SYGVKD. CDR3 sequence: CAIRENQGNEQYF. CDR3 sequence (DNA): TGTGCCATCAGGGAGAATCAGGGTAACGAGCAGTACTTC.

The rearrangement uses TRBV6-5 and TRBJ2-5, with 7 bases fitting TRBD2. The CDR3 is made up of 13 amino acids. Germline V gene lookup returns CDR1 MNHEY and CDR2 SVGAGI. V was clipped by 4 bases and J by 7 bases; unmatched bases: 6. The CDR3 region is CASSFSGGGTQYF. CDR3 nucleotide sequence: TGTGCCAGCAGTTTTTCGGGAGGCGGGACCCAGTACTTC.

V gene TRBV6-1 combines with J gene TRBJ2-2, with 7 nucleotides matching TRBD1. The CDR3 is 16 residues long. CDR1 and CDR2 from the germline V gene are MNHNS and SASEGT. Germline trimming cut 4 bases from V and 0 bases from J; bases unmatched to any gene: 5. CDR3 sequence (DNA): TGTGCCAGCAGTGTCGGGACAGCCCCGAACACCGGGGAGCTGTTTTTT. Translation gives CASSVGTAPNTGELFF.

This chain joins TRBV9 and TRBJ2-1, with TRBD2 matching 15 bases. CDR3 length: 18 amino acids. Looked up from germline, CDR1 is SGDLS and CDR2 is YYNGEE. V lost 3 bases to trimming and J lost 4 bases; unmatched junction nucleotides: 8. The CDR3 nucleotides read TGTGCCAGCAGCGCCGGACTAGCGGGAGGGCCCGGGTACAATGAGCAGTTCTTC. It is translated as CASSAGLAGGPGYNEQFF.

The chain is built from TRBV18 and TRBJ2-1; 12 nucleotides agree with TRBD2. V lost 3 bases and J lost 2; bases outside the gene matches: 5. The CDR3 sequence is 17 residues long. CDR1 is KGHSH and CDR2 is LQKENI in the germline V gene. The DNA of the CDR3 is TGTGCCAGCTCACCCCGGGCTAGCGGGAGGGCCTACAATGAGCAGTTCTTC. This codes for CASSPRASGRAYNEQFF.

CDR3: CASSLQTSEYNEQFF. The DNA of the CDR3 is TGTGCCAGCAGCTTACAGACTTCTGAATACAATGAGCAGTTCTTC. This rearrangement joins TRBV7-6 to TRBJ2-1; D unresolved. Deletions cut 2 bases from V and 4 bases from J, with 12 bases between. The CDR3 runs to 15 residues. Germline V CDR1 and CDR2: SGHVS, FNYEAQ.

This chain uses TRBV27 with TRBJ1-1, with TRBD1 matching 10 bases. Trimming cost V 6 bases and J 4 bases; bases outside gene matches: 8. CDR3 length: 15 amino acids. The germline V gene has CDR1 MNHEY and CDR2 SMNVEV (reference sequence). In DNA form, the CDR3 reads TGTGCCAGCAGACCCAGGGACAGGGGTCCCACTGAAGCTTTCTTT. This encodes CASRPRDRGPTEAFF.

The CDR3 region is CASSPGQGENTEAFF. DNA for the CDR3: TGTGCCAGCTCACCAGGACAGGGTGAGAACACTGAAGCTTTCTTT. The chain is built from TRBV18 and TRBJ1-1; the match to TRBD1 covers 8 bases. Trimming took 2 bases from V and 1 from J; bases not matched to a gene: 3. Germline V gives CDR1 KGHSH, CDR2 LQKENI. The CDR3 runs 15 residues. Together with reference TRBV18 and TRBJ1-1, the CDR3 gives the full variable domain: NAGVMQNPRHLVRRRGQEARLRCSPMKGHSHVYWYRQLPEEGLKFMVYLQKENIIDESGMPKERFSAEFPKEGPSILRIQQVVRGDSAAYFCASSPGQGENTEAFFGQGTRLTVV.

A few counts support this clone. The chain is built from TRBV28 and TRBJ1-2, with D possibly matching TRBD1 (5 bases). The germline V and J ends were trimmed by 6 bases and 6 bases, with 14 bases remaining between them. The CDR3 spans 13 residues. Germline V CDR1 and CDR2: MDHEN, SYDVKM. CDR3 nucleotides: TGTGCCAGCAGACGGCAGGGTGATGATGGCTACACCTTC. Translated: CASRRQGDDGYTF.

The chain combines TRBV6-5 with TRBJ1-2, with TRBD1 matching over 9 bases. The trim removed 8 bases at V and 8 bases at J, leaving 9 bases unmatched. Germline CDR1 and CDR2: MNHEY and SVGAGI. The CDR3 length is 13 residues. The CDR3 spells CASQQGAGYGYTF. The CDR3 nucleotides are TGTGCCAGCCAACAGGGGGCGGGATACGGCTACACCTTC.

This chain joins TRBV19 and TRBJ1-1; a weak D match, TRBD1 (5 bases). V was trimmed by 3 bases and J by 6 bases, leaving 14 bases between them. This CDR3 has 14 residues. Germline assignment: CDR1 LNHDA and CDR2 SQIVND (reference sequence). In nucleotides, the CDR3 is TGTGCCAGTAGTATCTTGGACAAAGGGGCTGAAGCTTTCTTT. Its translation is CASSILDKGAEAFF. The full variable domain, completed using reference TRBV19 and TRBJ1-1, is DGGITQSPKYLFRKEGQNVTLSCEQNLNHDAMYWYRQDPGQGLRLIYYSQIVNDFQKGDIAEGYSVSREKKESFPLTVTSAQKNPTAFYLCASSILDKGAEAFFGQGTRLTVV.

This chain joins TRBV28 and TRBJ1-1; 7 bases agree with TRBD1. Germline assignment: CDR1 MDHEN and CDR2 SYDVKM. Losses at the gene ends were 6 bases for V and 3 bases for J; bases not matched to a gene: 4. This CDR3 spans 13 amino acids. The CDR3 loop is CASRTGVYTEAFF. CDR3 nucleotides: TGTGCCAGCAGAACAGGGGTATACACTGAAGCTTTCTTT.

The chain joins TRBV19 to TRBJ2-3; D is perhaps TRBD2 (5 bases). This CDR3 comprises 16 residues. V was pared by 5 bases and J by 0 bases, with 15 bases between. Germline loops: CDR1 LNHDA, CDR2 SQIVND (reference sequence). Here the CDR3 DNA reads TGTGCCAGTAGTGAGTTTGGACTTTATAGCACAGATACGCAGTATTTT. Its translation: CASSEFGLYSTDTQYF.

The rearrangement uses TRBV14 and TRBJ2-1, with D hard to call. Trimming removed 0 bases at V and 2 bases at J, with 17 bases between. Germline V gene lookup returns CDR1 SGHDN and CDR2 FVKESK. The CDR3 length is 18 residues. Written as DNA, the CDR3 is TGTGCCAGCAGCCAAGATGGTCGTCTAGTCGAAACCTACAATGAGCAGTTCTTC. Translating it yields CASSQDGRLVETYNEQFF.

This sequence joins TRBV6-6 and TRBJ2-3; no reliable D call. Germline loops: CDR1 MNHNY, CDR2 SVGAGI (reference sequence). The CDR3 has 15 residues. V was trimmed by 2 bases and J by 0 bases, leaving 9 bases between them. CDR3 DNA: TGTGCCAGCAGTTACCTTACTCGGAGCACAGATACGCAGTATTTT. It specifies CASSYLTRSTDTQYF.

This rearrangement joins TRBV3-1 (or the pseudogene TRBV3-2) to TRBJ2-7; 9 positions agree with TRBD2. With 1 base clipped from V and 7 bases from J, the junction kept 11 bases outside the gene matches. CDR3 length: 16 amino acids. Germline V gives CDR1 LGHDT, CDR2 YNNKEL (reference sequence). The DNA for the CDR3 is TGTGCCAGCAGCCAAGTTTTGTTAGCGGGAGTTGCGGAGCAGTACTTC. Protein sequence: CASSQVLLAGVAEQYF.

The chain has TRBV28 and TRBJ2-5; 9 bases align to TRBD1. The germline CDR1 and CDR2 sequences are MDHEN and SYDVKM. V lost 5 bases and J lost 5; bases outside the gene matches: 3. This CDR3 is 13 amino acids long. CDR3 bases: TGTGCCAGCAGTAAGGGACAGGGTGAGACCCAGTACTTC. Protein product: CASSKGQGETQYF.

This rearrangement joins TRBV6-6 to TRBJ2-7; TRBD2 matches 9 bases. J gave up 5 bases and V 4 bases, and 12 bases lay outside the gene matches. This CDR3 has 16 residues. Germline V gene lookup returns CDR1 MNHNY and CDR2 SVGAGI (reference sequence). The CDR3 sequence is CASSSGILAGIDEQYF. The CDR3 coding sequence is TGTGCCAGCAGTTCAGGTATCCTAGCGGGAATTGACGAGCAGTACTTC.

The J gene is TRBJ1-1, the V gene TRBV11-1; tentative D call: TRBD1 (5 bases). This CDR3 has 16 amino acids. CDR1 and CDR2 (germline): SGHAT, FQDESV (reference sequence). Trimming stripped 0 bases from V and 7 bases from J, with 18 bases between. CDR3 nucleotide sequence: TGTGCCAGCAGCTTAGCCCCCGGGGGGGGAACGATTGAAGCTTTCTTT. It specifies CASSLAPGGGTIEAFF.